This TCR beta chain is drawn from a study of blood T cell repertoires in COVID-19 (TCRdb year 2020). About the full investigation: The collaborator samples originated in the United States, Italy and Spain and spanned the acute and convalescent phases of COVID-19. The samples were drawn from two sources: the first 160 participants of the ongoing ImmuneRACE study, and 1,000 to 1,500 subjects contributed by 6 global collaborators. The prospective study material was composed of cDNA or gDNA derived from T cells, B-cell-depleted T cells, or PBMCs. A freely available public database, intended as a resource for researchers studying the immune response to SARS-CoV-2, is where the repertoires were released. HLA class I and class II types, where available, came from metadata supplied by the sample provider rather than from assay-based typing. Subjects who had been exposed to COVID-19, were actively infected with it, or had recovered from it provided the deeply sampled blood TCRbeta repertoires that made up the dataset. A de-identified subject ID, COVID-19 status, age in years and sex were almost always included in the sample metadata. The study at large found these results: How much clinical and demographic metadata was included differed by source and by participant, and the metadata was provided uncurated.

TCRbeta CDR3 regions were amplified from genomic DNA by means of the immunoSEQ Assay, a bias-controlled multiplex PCR. The original pipeline was this. Nucleated cell counts per sample were estimated from amplification of reference gene primers within the assay. To quantify the absolute abundance of each unique TCRbeta CDR3 rearrangement, sequence reads were collapsed and filtered. For each sample, productive Simpson clonality was calculated as the square root of Simpson's diversity index across productive rearrangements. The immuneACCESS repertoire file appears here via TCRdb, limited to in-frame rearrangements. These files lack a portion of the clones; in checked studies, under half of the deficit traces to unresolved V genes, and the cause of the others is not known. The V and J calls and the clone size are those of that table, but D and trimming were determined from the DNA. In all, the sample holds under 300,000 clones, and about 91% of those were seen once. The top ten hold roughly 2.3% of the sample.

V trim: 4 bases; J trim: 0 bases; unmatched bases: 8. The CDR3 goes from the cysteine to the phenylalanine over 18 residues. Of all the DNA, just the CDR3 is kept, 54 bases in frame from base 1. According to the germline V gene, CDR1 reads KGHDR and CDR2 reads SFDVKD. Participants in the prospective study were enrolled through a virtual design, were aged roughly 18 to 100 years, and lived in some 24 United States geographic areas. In the prospective study, cohorts were assigned on the basis of participant-reported clinical history obtained from a screening survey and a study questionnaire. Mobile phlebotomists in the prospective study collected whole blood, serum and a nasopharyngeal or oropharyngeal swab from every participant. Prospective study participants could optionally give additional blood draws and questionnaires over an approximately two-month period. Prospective study blood samples were shipped either frozen or at room temperature before DNA extraction.

Regarding this clone: This receptor's antigen is unknown. No base-level quality is on record; no much larger clone is a single base apart.

The specimen was PBMCs or T cells enriched from blood (not recorded which). This clonotype was obtained from a middle-aged woman with acute COVID-19. The chain uses TRBV24-1 and TRBJ1-4; 9 bases in the junction line up with TRBD1. The encoded CDR3 is CATSEGTGLGTTNEKLFF. At the DNA level, the sequence is TGTGCCACCAGTGAAGGGACAGGGTTAGGGACAACTAATGAAAAACTGTTTTTT.